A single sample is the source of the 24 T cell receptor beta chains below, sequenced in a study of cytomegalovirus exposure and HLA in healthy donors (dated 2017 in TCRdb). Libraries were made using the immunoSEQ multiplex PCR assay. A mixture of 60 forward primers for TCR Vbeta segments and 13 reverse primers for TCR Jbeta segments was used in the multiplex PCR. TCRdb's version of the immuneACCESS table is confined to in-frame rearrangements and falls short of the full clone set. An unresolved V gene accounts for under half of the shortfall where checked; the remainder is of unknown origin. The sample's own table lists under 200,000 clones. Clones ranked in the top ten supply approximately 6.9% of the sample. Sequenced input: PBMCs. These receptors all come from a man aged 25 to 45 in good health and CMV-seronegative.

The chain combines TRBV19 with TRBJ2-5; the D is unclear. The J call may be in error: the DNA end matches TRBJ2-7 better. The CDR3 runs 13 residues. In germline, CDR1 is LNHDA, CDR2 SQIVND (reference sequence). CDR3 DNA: TGTGCCAGTTCTACCAAGATCCACTACGAGCAGTACTTC. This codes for CASSTKIHYEQYF.

CDR3 DNA sequence: TGTGCCCTCTCCCGAGGGGGTAGAAGTGGCTACACCTTC. Its protein product is CALSRGGRSGYTF. The chain recombines TRBV2 with TRBJ1-2; D may be TRBD1 (6 bases). Trimming removed 11 bases from V and 7 bases from J, with 20 bases in between. CDR1 is SNHLY and CDR2 is FYNNEI in the germline V gene. The CDR3 has 13 amino acids.

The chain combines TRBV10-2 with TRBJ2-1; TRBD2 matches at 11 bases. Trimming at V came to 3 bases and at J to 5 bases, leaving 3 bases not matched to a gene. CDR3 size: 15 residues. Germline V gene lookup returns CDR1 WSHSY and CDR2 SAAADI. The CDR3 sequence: CASSDETSGNNEQFF. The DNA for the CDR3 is TGCGCCAGCAGTGATGAGACTAGCGGGAACAATGAGCAGTTCTTC.

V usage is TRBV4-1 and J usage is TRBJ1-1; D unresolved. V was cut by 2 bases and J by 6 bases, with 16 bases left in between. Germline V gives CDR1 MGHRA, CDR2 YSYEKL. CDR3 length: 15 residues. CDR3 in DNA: TGCGCCAGCAGCCAATTCGGGGAATCGAGCTCTGAAGCTTTCTTT. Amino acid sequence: CASSQFGESSSEAFF.

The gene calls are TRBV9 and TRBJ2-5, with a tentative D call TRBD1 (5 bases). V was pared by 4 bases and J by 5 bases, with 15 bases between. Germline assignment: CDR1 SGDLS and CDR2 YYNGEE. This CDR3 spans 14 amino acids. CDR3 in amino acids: CASSQGTAFETQYF. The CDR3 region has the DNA TGTGCCAGCAGCCAGGGAACAGCGTTCGAGACCCAGTACTTC.

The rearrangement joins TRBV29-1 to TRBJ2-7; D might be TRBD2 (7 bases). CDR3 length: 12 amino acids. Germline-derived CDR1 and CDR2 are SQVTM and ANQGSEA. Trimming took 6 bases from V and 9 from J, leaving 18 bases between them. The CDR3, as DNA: TGCAGCGTCGAACGGGGGGCTAAGGGGCAGTACTTC. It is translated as CSVERGAKGQYF.

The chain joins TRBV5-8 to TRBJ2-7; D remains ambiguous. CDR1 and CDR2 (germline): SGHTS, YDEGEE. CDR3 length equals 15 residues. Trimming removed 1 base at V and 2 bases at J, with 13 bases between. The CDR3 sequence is CASSLLRLQTYEQYF. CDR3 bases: TGTGCCAGCAGCTTGTTGAGGCTGCAAACCTACGAGCAGTACTTC.

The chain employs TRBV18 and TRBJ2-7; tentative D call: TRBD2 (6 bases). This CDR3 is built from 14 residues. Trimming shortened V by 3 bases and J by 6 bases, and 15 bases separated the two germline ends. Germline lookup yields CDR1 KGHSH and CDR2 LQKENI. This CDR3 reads CASSPLDHGGEQYF. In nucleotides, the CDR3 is TGTGCCAGCTCACCCTTGGACCACGGGGGCGAGCAGTACTTC.

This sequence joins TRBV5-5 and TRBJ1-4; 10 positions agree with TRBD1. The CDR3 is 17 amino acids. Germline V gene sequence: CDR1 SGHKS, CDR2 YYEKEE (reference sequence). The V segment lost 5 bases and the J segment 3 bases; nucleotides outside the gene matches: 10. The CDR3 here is CASSFRDRGGSNEKLFF. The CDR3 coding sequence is TGTGCCAGCAGTTTCCGGGACAGGGGCGGATCTAATGAAAAACTGTTTTTT.

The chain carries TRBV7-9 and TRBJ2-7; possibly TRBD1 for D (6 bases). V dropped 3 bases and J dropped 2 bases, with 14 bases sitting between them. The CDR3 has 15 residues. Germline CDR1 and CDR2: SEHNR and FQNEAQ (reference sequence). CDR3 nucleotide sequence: TGTGCCAGCAGCTTTTCAGGGACAAGTACCTACGAGCAGTACTTC. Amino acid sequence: CASSFSGTSTYEQYF.

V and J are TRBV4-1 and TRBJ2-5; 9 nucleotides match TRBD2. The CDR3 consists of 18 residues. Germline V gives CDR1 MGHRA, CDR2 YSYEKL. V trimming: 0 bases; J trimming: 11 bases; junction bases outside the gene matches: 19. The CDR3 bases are TGCGCCAGCAGCCAAGAGGGATCTGGGCTAGCGGGATTCACCCAGCAGTACTTC. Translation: CASSQEGSGLAGFTQQYF.

The CDR3 DNA follows: TGTGCCAGCAGTGCCCCAGGGGCTCTGGACGAGCAGTACTTC. Protein: CASSAPGALDEQYF. The V call is TRBV28, the J call TRBJ2-7; a possible D gene is TRBD1 (6 bases). CDR1 is MDHEN and CDR2 is SYDVKM in the germline V gene. The CDR3 contains 14 residues. Trimming shortened V by 5 bases and J by 5 bases, and 16 bases separated the two germline ends. Looking up the rest from reference TRBV28 and TRBJ2-7 gives the full variable domain: DVKVTQSSRYLVKRTGEKVFLECVQDMDHENMFWYRQDPGLGLRLIYFSYDVKMKEKGDIPEGYSVSREKKERFSLILESASTNQTSMYLCASSAPGALDEQYFGPGTRLTVT.

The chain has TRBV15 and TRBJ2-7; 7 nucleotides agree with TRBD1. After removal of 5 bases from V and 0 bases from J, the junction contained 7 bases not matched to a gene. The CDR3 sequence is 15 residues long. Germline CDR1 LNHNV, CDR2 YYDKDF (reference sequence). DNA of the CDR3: TGTGCCACCAGCCCCACAGGGGTAAGCTCCTACGAGCAGTACTTC. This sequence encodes CATSPTGVSSYEQYF.

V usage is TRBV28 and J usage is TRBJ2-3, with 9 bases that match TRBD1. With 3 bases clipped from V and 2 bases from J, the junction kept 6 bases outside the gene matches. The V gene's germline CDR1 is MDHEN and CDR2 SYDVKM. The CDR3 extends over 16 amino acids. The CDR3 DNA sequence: TGTGCCAGCAGTTTTTGGGACAGGGCCTTCACAGATACGCAGTATTTT. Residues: CASSFWDRAFTDTQYF.

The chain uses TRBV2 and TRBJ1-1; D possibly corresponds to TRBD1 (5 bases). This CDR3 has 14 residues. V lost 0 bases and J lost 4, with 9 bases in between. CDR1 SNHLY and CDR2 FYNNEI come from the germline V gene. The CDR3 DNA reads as TGTGCCAGCAGTGAAGCGGCGGGGGGCACTGAAGCTTTCTTT. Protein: CASSEAAGGTEAFF.

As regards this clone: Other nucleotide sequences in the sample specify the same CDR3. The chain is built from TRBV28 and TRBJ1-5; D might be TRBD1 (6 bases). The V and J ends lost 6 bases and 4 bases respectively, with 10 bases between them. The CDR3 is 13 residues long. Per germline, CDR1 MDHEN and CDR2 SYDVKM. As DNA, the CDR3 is TGTGCCAGCAGACAGGGAATTAATCAGCCCCAGCATTTT. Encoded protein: CASRQGINQPQHF.

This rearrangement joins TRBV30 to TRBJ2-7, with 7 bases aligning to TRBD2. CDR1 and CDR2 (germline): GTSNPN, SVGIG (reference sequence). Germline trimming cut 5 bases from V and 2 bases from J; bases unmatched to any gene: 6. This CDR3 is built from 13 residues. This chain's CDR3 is CAWVGGNPYEQYF. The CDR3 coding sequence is TGTGCCTGGGTGGGAGGGAACCCCTACGAGCAGTACTTC. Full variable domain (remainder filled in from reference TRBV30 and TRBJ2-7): SQTIHQWPATLVQPVGSPLSLECTVEGTSNPNLYWYRQAAGRGLQLLFYSVGIGQISSEVPQNLSASRPQDRQFILSSKKLLLSDSGFYLCAWVGGNPYEQYFGPGTRLTVT.

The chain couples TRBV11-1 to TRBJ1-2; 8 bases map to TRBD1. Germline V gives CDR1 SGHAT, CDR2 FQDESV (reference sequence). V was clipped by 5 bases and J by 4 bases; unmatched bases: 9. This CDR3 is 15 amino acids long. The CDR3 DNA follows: TGTGCCAGCAGCCAAAAACCGGACAGGGCCTATGGCTACACCTTC. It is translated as CASSQKPDRAYGYTF.

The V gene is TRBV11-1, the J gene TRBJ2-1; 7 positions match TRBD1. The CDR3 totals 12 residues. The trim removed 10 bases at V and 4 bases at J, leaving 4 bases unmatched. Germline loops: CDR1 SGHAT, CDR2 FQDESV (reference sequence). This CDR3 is CATGDSYNEQFF. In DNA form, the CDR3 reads TGTGCCACTGGGGACAGTTACAATGAGCAGTTCTTC.

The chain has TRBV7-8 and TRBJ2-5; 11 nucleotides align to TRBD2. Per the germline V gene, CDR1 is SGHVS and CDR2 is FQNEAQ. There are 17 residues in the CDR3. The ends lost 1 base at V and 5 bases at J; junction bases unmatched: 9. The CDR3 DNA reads TGTGCCAGCAGCTTAGGTTCAACTAGCGGGGGTCGGGAGACCCAGTACTTC. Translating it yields CASSLGSTSGGRETQYF. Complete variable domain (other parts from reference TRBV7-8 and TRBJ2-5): GAGVSQSPRYKVAKRGQDVALRCDPISGHVSLFWYQQALGQGPEFLTYFQNEAQLDKSGLPSDRFFAERPEGSVSTLKIQRTQQEDSAVYLCASSLGSTSGGRETQYFGPGTRLLVL.

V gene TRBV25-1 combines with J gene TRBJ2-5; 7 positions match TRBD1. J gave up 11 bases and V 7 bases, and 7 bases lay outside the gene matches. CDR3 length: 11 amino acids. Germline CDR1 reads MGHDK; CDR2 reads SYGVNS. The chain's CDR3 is CASTRQGEQYF. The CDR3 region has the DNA TGTGCCAGCACCCGACAGGGAGAGCAGTACTTC.

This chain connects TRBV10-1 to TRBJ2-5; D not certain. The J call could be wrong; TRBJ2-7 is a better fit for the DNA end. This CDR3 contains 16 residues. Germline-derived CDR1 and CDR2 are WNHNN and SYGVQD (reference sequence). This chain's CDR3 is CASSEVYSAVPYEQYF. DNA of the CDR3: TGCGCCAGCAGTGAGGTTTATTCGGCGGTCCCCTACGAGCAGTACTTC.

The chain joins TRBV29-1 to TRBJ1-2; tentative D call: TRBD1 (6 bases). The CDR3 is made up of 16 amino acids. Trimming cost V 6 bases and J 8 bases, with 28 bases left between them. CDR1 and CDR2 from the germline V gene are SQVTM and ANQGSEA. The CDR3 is CSVVQGPDRTTGGYTF. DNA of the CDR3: TGCAGCGTCGTCCAGGGCCCCGACAGGACCACGGGCGGCTACACCTTC.

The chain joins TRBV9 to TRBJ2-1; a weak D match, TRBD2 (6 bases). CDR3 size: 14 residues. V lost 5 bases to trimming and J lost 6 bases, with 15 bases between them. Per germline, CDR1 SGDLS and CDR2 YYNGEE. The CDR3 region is CASSDGLGGNEQFF. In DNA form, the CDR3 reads TGTGCCAGCAGTGACGGGCTCGGGGGCAATGAGCAGTTCTTC.